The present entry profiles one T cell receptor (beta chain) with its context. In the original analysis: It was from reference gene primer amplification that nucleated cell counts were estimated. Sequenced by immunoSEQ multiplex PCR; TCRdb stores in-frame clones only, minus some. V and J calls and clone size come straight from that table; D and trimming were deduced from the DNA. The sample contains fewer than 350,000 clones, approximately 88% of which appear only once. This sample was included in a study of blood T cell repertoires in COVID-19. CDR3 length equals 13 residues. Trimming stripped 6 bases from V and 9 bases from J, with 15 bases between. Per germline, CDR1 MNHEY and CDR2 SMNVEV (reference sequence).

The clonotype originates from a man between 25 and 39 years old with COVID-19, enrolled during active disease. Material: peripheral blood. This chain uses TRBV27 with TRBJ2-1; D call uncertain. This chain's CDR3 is CASSAVVEFEQFF. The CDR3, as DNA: TGTGCCAGCAGCGCCGTTGTGGAGTTTGAGCAGTTCTTC.